Presented here are 15 T cell receptor beta chains from one specimen sequenced in a study of shared clonotypes between healthy human individuals. TCRdb's copy holds only in-frame clones and misses some; the assay was immunoSEQ multiplex PCR. The profile shows under 600,000 clones, less than 98% of them singletons. The specimen was naive CD4+ T cells sorted from blood. Subset given: CD45RA+ positively selected. Receptors were obtained from a woman younger than 45 in good health.

The V gene is TRBV6-5, the J gene TRBJ2-2; D uncertain. CDR3 size: 11 residues. Trimming cost V 7 bases and J 8 bases, with 8 bases left between them. The germline CDR1 and CDR2 sequences are MNHEY and SVGAGI. DNA of the CDR3: TGTGCCAGCACCCAAGCAGGGGAGCTGTTTTTT. Protein product: CASTQAGELFF.

V is TRBV19 and J is TRBJ2-3, with 8 bases aligning to TRBD2. Trimming at V came to 3 bases and at J to 4 bases, leaving 9 bases not matched to a gene. Germline CDR1 and CDR2: LNHDA and SQIVND (reference sequence). The length of the CDR3 is 16 residues. DNA for the CDR3: TGTGCCAGTAGTATTGGGGCGGGAGGCCTCCCAGATACGCAGTATTTT. Amino acid sequence: CASSIGAGGLPDTQYF.

This CDR3 reads CASSFRLRHNEQFF. CDR3 sequence (DNA): TGTGCCAGCAGTTTCCGTCTCCGGCACAATGAGCAGTTCTTC. V is TRBV6-5 and J is TRBJ2-1; no definite D call. Trimming took off 4 bases at V and 5 bases at J, with 12 bases between the two ends. Germline V gene lookup returns CDR1 MNHEY and CDR2 SVGAGI. The length of the CDR3 is 14 residues.

V gene TRBV27 combines with J gene TRBJ1-5; TRBD1 matches 8 bases. Germline lookup yields CDR1 MNHEY and CDR2 SMNVEV (reference sequence). The CDR3 extends over 17 amino acids. V was clipped by 1 base and J by 4 bases; unmatched bases: 9. The CDR3 protein is CASSLWGRGPPNQPQHF. CDR3 bases: TGTGCCAGCAGTTTATGGGGCAGGGGGCCCCCAAATCAGCCCCAGCATTTT.

This sequence joins TRBV28 and TRBJ1-2, with TRBD1 identical over 11 bases. This CDR3 comprises 14 residues. The ends lost 7 bases at V and 7 bases at J; junction bases unmatched: 8. Germline assignment: CDR1 MDHEN and CDR2 SYDVKM. CDR3 DNA sequence: TGTGCCAGCACCGCCGGGACAGGGGGTCGTGGCTACACCTTC. Protein product: CASTAGTGGRGYTF.

V and J are TRBV11-2 and TRBJ2-7; 7 bases are shared with TRBD2. V trimming: 4 bases; J trimming: 10 bases; junction bases outside the gene matches: 22. This CDR3 spans 17 amino acids. Germline V CDR1 and CDR2: SGHAT, FQNNGV. CDR3 region: CASSSTLSAGGKGKQYF. The CDR3 DNA sequence: TGTGCCAGCAGCTCGACCCTCTCGGCCGGGGGGAAAGGGAAACAGTACTTC.

This clone was observed a single time. The chain is built from TRBV27 and TRBJ2-7, with a tentative D call TRBD2 (6 bases). Looked up from germline, CDR1 is MNHEY and CDR2 is SMNVEV (reference sequence). V shed 5 bases and J shed 5 bases, with 19 bases lying between them. This CDR3 is built from 15 residues. CDR3 in amino acids: CASSPAGGKVNEQYF. DNA of the CDR3: TGTGCCAGCAGTCCCGCAGGAGGGAAGGTCAACGAGCAGTACTTC.

The rearrangement uses TRBV5-1 and TRBJ2-7; D assignment may be TRBD1 or TRBD2 (5 bases each). Germline V lookup: CDR1 SGHRS, CDR2 YFSETQ. CDR3 size: 14 residues. The V end was cut by 4 bases, the J end by 1 base, with 12 bases between. CDR3 bases: TGCGCCAGCAGCACAGGTGGGGGTTCCTACGAGCAGTACTTC. Its protein product is CASSTGGGSYEQYF.

The chain carries TRBV25-1 and TRBJ2-3; weak D call: TRBD2 (6 bases). The CDR3 extends over 11 amino acids. Germline V gives CDR1 MGHDK, CDR2 SYGVNS. Trimming shortened V by 4 bases and J by 9 bases, and 8 bases separated the two germline ends. The CDR3 DNA reads TGTGCCAGCAGTGTTCTAGCGACGCAGTATTTT. Its translation: CASSVLATQYF.

V gene TRBV19 combines with J gene TRBJ2-5; 8 bases align to TRBD1. This CDR3 has 15 residues. The germline V gene has CDR1 LNHDA and CDR2 SQIVND (reference sequence). V shed 3 bases and J 4 bases; nucleotides not matched to a gene: 7. The CDR3 spells CASSIPAGGGETQYF. The DNA for the CDR3 is TGTGCCAGTAGTATTCCGGCAGGGGGCGGAGAGACCCAGTACTTC. Drawing the rest from reference TRBV19 and TRBJ2-5, the complete variable domain is DGGITQSPKYLFRKEGQNVTLSCEQNLNHDAMYWYRQDPGQGLRLIYYSQIVNDFQKGDIAEGYSVSREKKESFPLTVTSAQKNPTAFYLCASSIPAGGGETQYFGPGTRLLVL.

The rearrangement links TRBV7-9 to TRBJ2-3, with D maybe TRBD2 (6 bases). V shed 1 base and J shed 2 bases, with 13 bases lying between them. Germline CDR1 is SEHNR and CDR2 is FQNEAQ (reference sequence). The CDR3 contains 16 residues. The CDR3 sequence is CASSLGKAGYTDTQYF. The CDR3 DNA reads as TGTGCCAGCAGCTTAGGCAAAGCGGGCTACACAGATACGCAGTATTTT.

This chain uses TRBV19 with TRBJ2-2; no clear D gene. With 4 bases removed from V and 4 bases from J, the gap between germline ends came to 10 bases. The V gene's germline CDR1 is LNHDA and CDR2 SQIVND (reference sequence). This CDR3 contains 14 residues. CDR3 bases: TGTGCCAGTAGTAAAGGCGAAGTCACCGGGGAGCTGTTTTTT. It codes for CASSKGEVTGELFF.

This chain links TRBV4-2 with TRBJ2-7; D is perhaps TRBD2 (6 bases). The CDR3 sequence is 15 residues long. CDR1 and CDR2 from the germline V gene are LGHNA and YNFKEQ. Trimming removed 6 bases from V and 1 base from J, with 16 bases in between. CDR3 protein: CASSQLIGGSYEQYF. The CDR3 region has the DNA TGTGCCAGCAGTCAACTTATCGGAGGGTCCTACGAGCAGTACTTC.

The chain uses TRBV30 and TRBJ2-1, with 7 bases that match TRBD2. The CDR3 is 14 residues long. Per the germline V gene, CDR1 is GTSNPN and CDR2 is SVGIG (reference sequence). With 1 base clipped from V and 8 bases from J, the junction kept 8 bases outside the gene matches. The chain's CDR3 is CAWSGVAGPYEQFF. Here the CDR3 DNA reads TGTGCCTGGAGTGGGGTAGCGGGTCCTTATGAGCAGTTCTTC.

V and J are TRBV5-8 and TRBJ2-1; D is possibly TRBD2 (6 bases). Germline V gene data show CDR1 as SGHTS and CDR2 as YDEGEE. CDR3 length: 14 residues. Trimming took 4 bases from V and 7 from J, leaving 15 bases between them. The CDR3 bases are TGTGCCAGCAGCAAGGTCGGGGGTGGTAATGAGCAGTTCTTC. Its translation is CASSKVGGGNEQFF.